This T cell receptor beta chain stems from a study of shared clonotypes between healthy human individuals. Study-wide results and caveats: Relative to their counterparts shared across all four donors, non-shared clonotypes exhibited diminished generation probabilities. Larger estimated richness was generally recorded for naive subsets relative to memory subsets.

This CDR3 is 13 amino acids long. V shed 5 bases and J shed 7 bases, with 12 bases lying between them. From germline, CDR1 is SEHNR and CDR2 FQNEAQ (reference sequence). Authors' data handling: Quality scores were absent from the junction-only immunoSEQ sequences, so filtering differed. The protocol was immunoSEQ multiplex PCR, while the TCRdb copy is restricted to in-frame clones and leaves out a portion. The V and J calls and clone size are taken from that table; D and trimming were inferred from the DNA. The sample has approximately 2,200,000 clones; 90% to 95% are singletons. This clone was detected once. What it recognizes is unknown. Naive CD8 cells were CD45RO-negative, positively selected for CCR7, excluding terminally differentiated effector memory CD45RA+ cells.

Material for sequencing was naive CD8+ T cells from PBMCs. The chain recombines TRBV7-9 with TRBJ2-1; D gene uncertain. The TCR comes from a man aged 18 to 29 in good health. Some clones in this sample may be carry-over from other donors' samples. The CDR3 protein is CASSLLSVNEQFF. The CDR3 DNA is TGTGCCAGCAGCCTCCTATCGGTAAATGAGCAGTTCTTC. The entire variable domain, with the rest obtained from reference TRBV7-9 and TRBJ2-1, is as follows: DTGVSQNPRHKITKRGQNVTFRCDPISEHNRLYWYRQTLGQGPEFLTYFQNEAQLEKSRLLSDRFSAERPKGSFSTLEIQRTEQGDSAMYLCASSLLSVNEQFFGPGTRLTVL.